The 21 T cell receptor beta chains presented below share a single source sample, sequenced in a study of human T cells and chemical hapten exposure. MiXCR, run by TCRdb on the RACE reads, gives a single entry per CDR3 protein. The sample carries 300,000 to 450,000 distinct CDR3 sequences, roughly 5% recorded once. As to time point: patch test 1, 2 weeks after DPC sensitization. Specified treatment: therapeutic diphenylcyclopropenone sensitization with weekly scalp DPC. Specimen: whole blood, collected in connection with sensitization to the hapten diphenylcyclopropenone (DPC). The receptors shown here come from a woman between 50 and 59 years old with alopecia areata. Some clones in this sample may be carry-over from other donors' samples.

This clonotype was observed many times. This chain joins TRBV5-5 and TRBJ2-7; tentative D call: TRBD1 (6 bases). The length of the CDR3 is 15 residues. V was shortened by 0 bases and J by 4 bases, with 14 bases between the two germline ends. Germline V gene lookup returns CDR1 SGHKS and CDR2 YYEKEE (reference sequence). The CDR3 region is CASSLGSTGKYEQYF. The CDR3 DNA is TGTGCCAGCAGCTTGGGGTCGACAGGAAAGTACGAGCAGTACTTC.

This clonotype has ten or more counts. The chain combines TRBV12-3 or TRBV12-4 with TRBJ2-1; D might be TRBD1 (6 bases). The length of the CDR3 is 18 residues. The ends were cut back, 6 bases at V and 5 bases at J, with 26 bases in the middle. The CDR3 nucleotides are TGTGCCAGCAGAACTAGTGGCAGGGGTCTATTAACGGACAATGAGCAGTTCTTC. Its protein is CASRTSGRGLLTDNEQFF.

This clonotype was seen a handful of times. The chain combines TRBV4-3 with TRBJ2-1; D assignment may be TRBD1 or TRBD2 (6 bases each). The germline V gene has CDR1 LGHNA and CDR2 YSLEER. The CDR3 totals 16 residues. Trimming took 4 bases from V and 5 from J, leaving 18 bases between them. CDR3 region: CASSPMGSEGDNEQFF. The CDR3 nucleotides read TGCGCCAGCAGCCCGATGGGCTCGGAGGGGGACAATGAGCAGTTCTTC.

This clonotype has at least ten counts. The chain recombines TRBV28 with TRBJ1-3; D might be TRBD1 (5 bases). The CDR3 runs 14 residues. Looked up from germline, CDR1 is MDHEN and CDR2 is SYDVKM. The V end lost 8 bases, the J end lost 0 bases, and 11 bases lay between the germline ends. The CDR3, as DNA: TGTGCCAGCGGCACTGGGGGCTCTGGAAACACCATATATTTT. Amino acids: CASGTGGSGNTIYF.

The chain joins TRBV4-2 to TRBJ1-4, with D perhaps matching TRBD1 (5 bases). The V end lost 1 base, the J end lost 8 bases, and 11 bases lay between the germline ends. The CDR3 loop spans 14 amino acids. Germline CDR1 LGHNA, CDR2 YNFKEQ. DNA of the CDR3: TGTGCCAGCAGCCAAGTTACAGGAATAGAAAAACTGTTTTTT. It is translated as CASSQVTGIEKLFF.

This clonotype turned up a few times. The chain employs TRBV27 and TRBJ2-3; 11 bases line up with TRBD2. There are 14 residues in the CDR3. From germline, CDR1 is MNHEY and CDR2 SMNVEV (reference sequence). The J segment lost 9 bases and the V segment lost 4 bases, leaving 6 bases of the junction unmatched. The CDR3 bases are TGTGCCAGCAGTTCGCTGACTAGCGGGGTCACGCAGTATTTT. This translates into CASSSLTSGVTQYF.

This clonotype was observed a handful of times. This chain links TRBV27 with TRBJ2-3; possible D gene TRBD1, 7 bases. V was pared by 7 bases and J by 1 base, with 12 bases between. Germline-derived CDR1 and CDR2 are MNHEY and SMNVEV (reference sequence). The CDR3 loop spans 14 amino acids. The chain's CDR3 is CASTRGDGTDTQYF. The CDR3, as DNA: TGTGCCAGCACCAGGGGGGATGGCACAGATACGCAGTATTTT.

CDR3 in DNA: TGTGCCAGCAGCTTAGGAGGACTTTCAAACACTGAAGCTTTCTTT. This gives the protein CASSLGGLSNTEAFF. The genes are TRBV11-1 and TRBJ1-1; no firm D call. This CDR3 contains 15 residues. Trimming took off 1 base at V and 2 bases at J, with 11 bases between the two ends. Per the germline V gene, CDR1 is SGHAT and CDR2 is FQDESV (reference sequence).

This clonotype was counted ten times or more. The chain joins TRBV5-1 to TRBJ2-1; TRBD1 agrees at 8 bases. With V trimmed by 1 base and J by 8 bases, 8 bases remained unmatched. Per germline, CDR1 SGHRS and CDR2 YFSETQ. This CDR3 region has 15 residues. The CDR3 DNA reads as TGCGCCAGCAGCTTGCCCTCGACAGGGGAAGATGAGCAGTTCTTC. This encodes CASSLPSTGEDEQFF.

This clonotype turned up a few times. The gene calls are TRBV5-1 and TRBJ2-2, with unresolved D. Germline V lookup: CDR1 SGHRS, CDR2 YFSETQ. The length of the CDR3 is 14 residues. Trimming took off 0 bases at V and 4 bases at J, with 7 bases between the two ends. The CDR3: CASSLAQSTGELFF. The CDR3 DNA is TGCGCCAGCAGCTTGGCGCAGAGCACCGGGGAGCTGTTTTTT.

The chain couples TRBV3-1 to TRBJ1-4; 9 bases line up with TRBD1. The CDR3 consists of 13 residues. CDR1 and CDR2 (germline): LGHDT, YNNKEL (reference sequence). V trimming: 4 bases; J trimming: 6 bases; junction bases outside the gene matches: 0. The chain's CDR3 is CASSRQGDEKLFF. The CDR3 coding sequence is TGTGCCAGCAGCCGACAGGGGGATGAAAAACTGTTTTTT.

This clonotype showed up just a few times. V usage is TRBV6-6 and J usage is TRBJ2-3, with a possible D match to TRBD2 (6 bases). V was pared by 5 bases and J by 4 bases, with 13 bases between. This CDR3 has 14 residues. Per the germline V gene, CDR1 is MNHNY and CDR2 is SVGAGI (reference sequence). CDR3 loop: CASSTPRRADTQYF. DNA for the CDR3: TGTGCCAGCAGTACCCCCCGGAGGGCAGATACGCAGTATTTT.

On this clonotype: One base away lies a much larger clone, so this may be a sequencing read error. This chain links TRBV7-2 with TRBJ2-3, with D perhaps matching TRBD2 (5 bases). The CDR3 contains 15 residues. Germline V CDR1 and CDR2: SGHTA, FQGNSA. In DNA, the CDR3 is TGTGCCAGCAGCTTATCAAGATCTAGCACAGATACGCAGTGTTTT. Translated, it gives CASSLSRSSTDTQCF. Variable domain in full (rest from reference TRBV7-2 and TRBJ2-3): GAGVSQSPSNKVTEKGKDVELRCDPISGHTALYWYRQSLGQGLEFLIYFQGNSAPDKSGLPSDRFSAERTGGSVSTLTIQRTQQEDSAVYLCASSLSRSSTDTQCFGPGTRLTVL.

This clonotype was found many times. The gene calls are TRBV6-6 and TRBJ1-3; no reliable D call. Germline V gene data show CDR1 as MNHNY and CDR2 as SVGAGI (reference sequence). V lost 2 bases to trimming and J lost 0 bases, with 5 bases between them. The CDR3 is 14 amino acids. The CDR3 sequence: CASSYAISGNTIYF. CDR3 DNA: TGTGCCAGCAGTTACGCGATCTCTGGAAACACCATATATTTT.

This clonotype was detected many times. The chain couples TRBV4-1 to TRBJ1-5, with unresolved D. This CDR3 has 15 residues. The V gene's germline CDR1 is MGHRA and CDR2 YSYEKL. Between the trimmed V and J ends, which lost 1 base and 1 base, there was a span of 8 bases. This CDR3 is CASSQVSGSNQPQHF. Here the CDR3 DNA reads TGCGCCAGCAGCCAAGTATCGGGGAGCAATCAGCCCCAGCATTTT.

This clonotype was seen many times. V and J are TRBV13 and TRBJ1-5, with a weak D call TRBD1 (6 bases). The V end was cut by 0 bases, the J end by 2 bases, with 14 bases between. Germline V CDR1 and CDR2: PRHDT, FYEKMQ (reference sequence). CDR3 length equals 17 residues. The CDR3 coding sequence is TGTGCCAGCAGCTTAGGCCGGACAGCCTTGGGCAATCAGCCCCAGCATTTT. Its translation is CASSLGRTALGNQPQHF.

This chain links TRBV7-9 with TRBJ1-2; D gene unclear. The CDR3 runs to 13 residues. Between the trimmed V and J ends, which lost 1 base and 6 bases, there was a span of 9 bases. Per the germline V gene, CDR1 is SEHNR and CDR2 is FQNEAQ (reference sequence). In nucleotides, the CDR3 is TGTGCCAGCAGCTTAGTCGAAGCCCATGGCTACACCTTC. This sequence encodes CASSLVEAHGYTF.

A few counts support this clonotype. The V gene is TRBV12-3 or TRBV12-4, the J gene TRBJ2-4; D is possibly TRBD2 (6 bases). V lost 4 bases to trimming and J lost 3 bases, with 16 bases between them. The CDR3 extends over 16 amino acids. In DNA form, the CDR3 reads TGTGCCAGCAGTTCCTGGACGGGGGATGGCAAAAACATTCAGTACTTC. Amino acids: CASSSWTGDGKNIQYF.

Concerning this clonotype: Being one base from a much bigger clone, this may be a read error. The gene calls are TRBV28 and TRBJ1-6; possibly TRBD1 for D (6 bases). Germline V gene lookup returns CDR1 MDHEN and CDR2 SYDVKM. The CDR3 covers 15 residues. The germline V and J ends were trimmed by 6 bases and 7 bases, with 16 bases remaining between them. In DNA form, the CDR3 reads TGTGCCAGCAGCCCTGGACAGAGGCGGAATTCACCCCTCCACTTT. Protein product: CASSPGQRRNSPLHF.

This clonotype was seen repeatedly, ten times or more. The chain links TRBV5-1 to TRBJ2-3, with 10 nucleotides matching TRBD1. This CDR3 region has 15 residues. Germline lookup yields CDR1 SGHRS and CDR2 YFSETQ. The junction had 4 bases not matched to a gene; V was cut back by 0 bases and J by 6 bases. CDR3 protein: CASSLGQGAADTQYF. DNA of the CDR3: TGCGCCAGCAGCTTGGGACAGGGGGCTGCGGATACGCAGTATTTT.

There are a few counts of this clonotype. CDR3 sequence reads: CASTLEGYTGELFF. Here the CDR3 DNA reads TGTGCCAGCACCCTGGAAGGATACACCGGGGAGCTGTTTTTT. The chain uses TRBV7-2 and TRBJ2-2, with D unresolved. V gave up 7 bases and J gave up 3 bases, with 12 bases separating them. The CDR3 extends over 14 amino acids. Per the germline V gene, CDR1 is SGHTA and CDR2 is FQGNSA.